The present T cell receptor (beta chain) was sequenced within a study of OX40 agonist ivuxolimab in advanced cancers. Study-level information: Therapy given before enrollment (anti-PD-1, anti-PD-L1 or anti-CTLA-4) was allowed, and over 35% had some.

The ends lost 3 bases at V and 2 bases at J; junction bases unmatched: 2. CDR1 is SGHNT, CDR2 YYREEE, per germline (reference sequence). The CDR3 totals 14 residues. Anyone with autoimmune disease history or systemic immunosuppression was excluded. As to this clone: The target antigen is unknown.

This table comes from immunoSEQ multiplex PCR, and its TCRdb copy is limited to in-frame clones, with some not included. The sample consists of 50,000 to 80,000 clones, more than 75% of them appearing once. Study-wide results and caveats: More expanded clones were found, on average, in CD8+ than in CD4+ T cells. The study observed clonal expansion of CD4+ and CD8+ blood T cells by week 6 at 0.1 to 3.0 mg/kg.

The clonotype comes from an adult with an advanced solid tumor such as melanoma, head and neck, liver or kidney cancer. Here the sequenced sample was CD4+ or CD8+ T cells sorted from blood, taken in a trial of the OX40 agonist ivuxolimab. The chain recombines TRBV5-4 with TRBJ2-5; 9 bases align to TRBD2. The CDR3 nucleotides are TGTGCCAGCAGCTCCACTAGCGGGCAAGAGACCCAGTACTTC. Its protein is CASSSTSGQETQYF.